Given below is one T cell receptor (beta chain) in context. Antigen: not known. A much larger clone sits a single nucleotide away, making a read error possible. Other DNA sequences within the sample encode an identical CDR3. CDR1 and CDR2 (germline): SEHNR, FQNEAQ (reference sequence). Trimming stripped 1 base from V and 5 bases from J, with 6 bases between. The CDR3 consists of 12 residues. CD45RO-negative, CCR7-positively selected cells formed the naive CD8 fraction, excluding terminally differentiated effector memory CD45RA+ cells. This sample was taken from a study of shared clonotypes between healthy human individuals. For the study at large: Donors consisted of two women and three men between 18 and 49. Three plates were used per donor for CD4 naive, three for CD4 memory, two for CD8 naive and one for CD8 memory. Points from the study as a whole: Between a few donors, naive CD4 clonotypes were shared at a level of around 5.2%.

The deep-level immunoSEQ assay was used. The protocol was immunoSEQ multiplex PCR, while the TCRdb copy is restricted to in-frame clones and leaves out a portion. The table has some 2 million clones, over 85% seen once. This chain links TRBV7-9 with TRBJ2-7, with D possibly TRBD1 on 5 matching bases. The clonotype was recovered from a man between 18 and 35 years old in good health. The sequencing input was naive CD8+ T cells sorted from blood. The CDR3, as DNA: TGTGCCAGCAGCTTAGGGGGCGACGAGCAGTACTTC. This codes for CASSLGGDEQYF.